Listed here are 24 T cell receptor beta chains from one sample, sequenced in a study of cytomegalovirus exposure and HLA in healthy donors. PCR involved 60 Vbeta and 13 Jbeta primers. Measured with immunoSEQ multiplex PCR; TCRdb has only the in-frame clones, and not every one. The repertoire consists of about 140,000 clones, with approximately 84% occurring once and the leading ten covering 1.4% to 1.5%. Sequencing was performed on PBMCs. These receptors were obtained from a man aged 25 to 40 in good health and CMV-seropositive.

The chain recombines TRBV11-2 with TRBJ2-1; 11 positions agree with TRBD2. Germline V lookup: CDR1 SGHAT, CDR2 FQNNGV. This CDR3 has 15 residues. Germline trimming cut 4 bases from V and 6 bases from J; bases unmatched to any gene: 5. CDR3 in DNA: TGTGCCAGCAGCTCGGGACTAGCGGAGACCAATGAGCAGTTCTTC. Protein sequence: CASSSGLAETNEQFF.

The rearrangement joins TRBV5-1 to TRBJ1-5, with TRBD1 matching over 7 bases. This CDR3 spans 15 amino acids. J gave up 1 base and V 4 bases, and 5 bases lay outside the gene matches. Germline CDR1 is SGHRS and CDR2 is YFSETQ. DNA for the CDR3: TGCGCCAGCAGCGGTGACAGGGACAGCAATCAGCCCCAGCATTTT. Translated: CASSGDRDSNQPQHF. The full variable domain, completed using reference TRBV5-1 and TRBJ1-5, is KAGVTQTPRYLIKTRGQQVTLSCSPISGHRSVSWYQQTPGQGLQFLFEYFSETQRNKGNFPGRFSGRQFSNSRSEMNVSTLELGDSALYLCASSGDRDSNQPQHFGDGTRLSIL.

V is TRBV19 and J is TRBJ1-5; 7 nucleotides match TRBD1. From germline, CDR1 is LNHDA and CDR2 SQIVND (reference sequence). The trim removed 5 bases at V and 6 bases at J, leaving 13 bases unmatched. CDR3 length: 16 amino acids. CDR3 protein: CASSVRQGIVFQPQHF. The CDR3 DNA sequence: TGTGCCAGTAGTGTAAGACAGGGTATTGTTTTTCAGCCCCAGCATTTT. Full variable domain (outside the CDR3, taken from reference TRBV19 and TRBJ1-5): DGGITQSPKYLFRKEGQNVTLSCEQNLNHDAMYWYRQDPGQGLRLIYYSQIVNDFQKGDIAEGYSVSREKKESFPLTVTSAQKNPTAFYLCASSVRQGIVFQPQHFGDGTRLSIL.

This chain joins TRBV19 and TRBJ2-5; TRBD1 matches at 9 bases. Germline V gene data show CDR1 as LNHDA and CDR2 as SQIVND (reference sequence). V lost 2 bases, J lost 6 bases, and 7 bases stayed unmatched. This CDR3 region has 15 residues. CDR3: CASSIITGGAKTQYF. Here the CDR3 DNA reads TGTGCCAGTAGTATAATTACAGGGGGCGCGAAGACCCAGTACTTC.

The rearrangement joins TRBV27 to TRBJ2-2, with D possibly matching TRBD2 (5 bases). The CDR3 covers 12 residues. The V gene's germline CDR1 is MNHEY and CDR2 SMNVEV (reference sequence). V lost 10 bases and J 4 bases, leaving 10 bases between the germline ends. In DNA, the CDR3 is TGTGCCATGAGGGCGGGCACCGGGGAGCTGTTTTTT. Its translation is CAMRAGTGELFF.

The chain joins TRBV18 to TRBJ1-5; D gene ambiguous. Trimming pared 0 bases from V and 4 bases from J, leaving 16 bases between. The CDR3 spans 17 residues. CDR1 and CDR2 (germline): KGHSH, LQKENI. Here the CDR3 reads CASSPPVWQDLNQPQHF. CDR3 coding DNA: TGTGCCAGCTCACCACCGGTTTGGCAGGATCTTAATCAGCCCCAGCATTTT.

This sequence joins TRBV5-4 and TRBJ2-5, with a tentative D call TRBD2 (5 bases). V was trimmed by 1 base and J by 5 bases, leaving 9 bases between them. The CDR3 is 13 residues long. CDR1 and CDR2 (germline): SGHNT, YYREEE (reference sequence). Written as DNA, the CDR3 is TGTGCCAGCAGCTTGCGGGGAGAGGAGACCCAGTACTTC. This sequence encodes CASSLRGEETQYF.

The chain employs TRBV28 and TRBJ2-1, with 10 bases that match TRBD2. There are 15 residues in the CDR3. Germline CDR1 reads MDHEN; CDR2 reads SYDVKM. V gave up 3 bases and J gave up 4 bases; unmatched junction bases: 3. CDR3 loop: CASSFGTSAYNEQFF. The CDR3 DNA follows: TGTGCCAGCAGTTTCGGGACTAGCGCGTACAATGAGCAGTTCTTC.

This clone came up once. Sequence at one end of the junction differs from germline and may be a read error. The V call is TRBV5-4, the J call TRBJ2-3; 8 nucleotides align to TRBD2. The CDR3 consists of 14 residues. The V gene's germline CDR1 is SGHNT and CDR2 YYREEE (reference sequence). CDR3 loop: CASSGGLDADTRYF. For the CDR3, the DNA is TGTGCCAGCAGCGGGGGACTAGACGCAGATACGCGGTATTTT.

This clone was observed a handful of times. DNA for the CDR3: TGTGCCACGGGTGGTAGCGGGGGGGCTTATGAGCAGTTCTTC. Residues: CATGGSGGAYEQFF. The V and J genes are TRBV30 and TRBJ2-1, with 11 positions matching TRBD2. V dropped 8 bases and J dropped 8; count of bases not matched to a gene: 11. Germline CDR1 reads GTSNPN; CDR2 reads SVGIG (reference sequence). CDR3 length: 14 amino acids.

The V gene is TRBV14, the J gene TRBJ2-7, with 8 bases identical to TRBD2. The CDR3 covers 15 residues. The V gene's germline CDR1 is SGHDN and CDR2 FVKESK. With V trimmed by 4 bases and J by 4 bases, 9 bases remained unmatched. CDR3 sequence reads: CASSPFAAGGYEQYF. The CDR3 nucleotides read TGTGCCAGCAGCCCGTTCGCGGCGGGAGGTTACGAGCAGTACTTC.

V is TRBV27 and J is TRBJ2-1, with 7 bases that match TRBD2. The V segment lost 5 bases and the J segment 5 bases; nucleotides outside the gene matches: 9. Germline lookup yields CDR1 MNHEY and CDR2 SMNVEV (reference sequence). This CDR3 spans 15 amino acids. CDR3 nucleotide sequence: TGTGCCAGCAGTCCGGCCAGGACTAGTCACAATGAGCAGTTCTTC. Translation gives CASSPARTSHNEQFF.

The chain employs TRBV9 and TRBJ1-6, with TRBD1 identical over 7 bases. Germline CDR1 is SGDLS and CDR2 is YYNGEE. This CDR3 spans 15 amino acids. Unmatched junction bases numbered 6, after V lost 4 bases and J lost 5 bases. The CDR3 coding sequence is TGTGCCAGCAGCACGACGGGACAGAATAATTCACCCCTCCACTTT. Translating gives CASSTTGQNNSPLHF.

V and J are TRBV9 and TRBJ1-1, with D hard to call. Germline V lookup: CDR1 SGDLS, CDR2 YYNGEE. CDR3 length: 13 amino acids. Trimming stripped 0 bases from V and 0 bases from J, with 3 bases between. The CDR3: CASSVAVNTEAFF. The CDR3 DNA follows: TGTGCCAGCAGCGTAGCAGTGAACACTGAAGCTTTCTTT.

This chain joins TRBV7-3 and TRBJ2-5; the match to TRBD2 covers 7 bases. The trim removed 5 bases at V and 1 base at J, leaving 7 bases unmatched. Germline CDR1 is SGHTA and CDR2 is FQGTGA. The CDR3 has 15 amino acids. The CDR3 DNA is TGTGCCAGCAGCCCCATGGGCGGGGGCCAAGAGACCCAGTACTTC. Protein sequence: CASSPMGGGQETQYF.

The genes are TRBV6-1 and TRBJ2-1; 9 nucleotides agree with TRBD1. The CDR3 is made up of 14 amino acids. Germline CDR1 is MNHNS and CDR2 is SASEGT. Germline trimming cut 8 bases from V and 9 bases from J; bases unmatched to any gene: 11. CDR3 amino acids: CASSGGQGLGEQFF. The CDR3 DNA follows: TGTGCCAGCTCGGGGGGACAGGGTCTAGGTGAGCAGTTCTTC.

About this clone: Other DNA sequences in the same sample also yield this CDR3. The chain uses TRBV7-6 and TRBJ2-7, with a tentative D call TRBD2 (6 bases). Between the trimmed V and J ends, which lost 2 bases and 4 bases, there was a span of 15 bases. CDR1 is SGHVS and CDR2 is FNYEAQ in the germline V gene. This CDR3 is built from 15 residues. CDR3 nucleotides: TGTGCCAGCAGCTTATTGGGGGAGGACTCGTACGAGCAGTACTTC. Protein sequence: CASSLLGEDSYEQYF.

The rearrangement joins TRBV7-2 to TRBJ2-1, with 10 bases matching TRBD2. The CDR3 is made up of 15 amino acids. Germline V gives CDR1 SGHTA, CDR2 FQGNSA. J was trimmed by 6 bases and V by 10 bases; bases with no gene match: 12. CDR3 region: CATTRRTSGTNEQFF. In DNA, the CDR3 is TGTGCCACCACCCGCCGTACTAGCGGGACCAATGAGCAGTTCTTC.

This clone was counted a single time. The chain is built from TRBV6-6 and TRBJ1-2, with TRBD1 matching 7 bases. Germline lookup yields CDR1 MNHNY and CDR2 SVGAGI (reference sequence). J lost 2 bases, V lost 4 bases, and 1 base had no gene match. The length of the CDR3 is 13 residues. The CDR3 DNA sequence: TGTGCCAGCAGTTCGACAGGGAACTATGGCTACACCTTC. It translates to CASSSTGNYGYTF.

The V and J genes are TRBV6-1 and TRBJ1-2; D is ambiguous. Germline CDR1 is MNHNS and CDR2 is SASEGT. Trimming left V 6 bases short and J 3 bases short, with 2 bases between. The length of the CDR3 is 10 residues. CDR3 DNA: TGTGCCAGCAGCTACTATGGCTACACCTTC. It encodes CASSYYGYTF.

This clone was counted a few times. This chain connects TRBV28 to TRBJ2-3; TRBD2 aligns across 8 bases. Per germline, CDR1 MDHEN and CDR2 SYDVKM. V lost 1 base and J lost 2; bases outside the gene matches: 5. The CDR3 has 16 residues. CDR3 region: CASSLFSGENTDTQYF. Written as DNA, the CDR3 is TGTGCCAGCAGTTTATTTAGCGGGGAGAACACAGATACGCAGTATTTT.

Notes on this clone: Mismatch with germline at one junction end may stem from a read error. V usage is TRBV7-9 and J usage is TRBJ1-4, with D possibly TRBD1 on 5 matching bases. The CDR3 contains 13 residues. Germline CDR1 SEHNR, CDR2 FQNEAQ (reference sequence). CDR3 protein: CSSSLGGYEKLFF. As DNA, the CDR3 is TGTTCCAGCAGCTTGGGGGGTTACGAAAAACTGTTTTTT.

The J gene is TRBJ2-5, the V gene TRBV5-8; TRBD2 agrees at 9 bases. V trimming: 2 bases; J trimming: 7 bases; junction bases outside the gene matches: 9. This CDR3 is 15 amino acids long. The V gene's germline CDR1 is SGHTS and CDR2 YDEGEE. CDR3 in amino acids: CASSFRREGSGTQYF. The CDR3 DNA reads TGTGCCAGCAGCTTTCGGCGGGAGGGCTCGGGGACCCAGTACTTC.

The chain carries TRBV7-9 and TRBJ2-1; 13 bases are shared with TRBD2. V lost 5 bases, J lost 6 bases, and 4 bases stayed unmatched. This CDR3 spans 15 amino acids. Per the germline V gene, CDR1 is SEHNR and CDR2 is FQNEAQ (reference sequence). CDR3 in DNA: TGTGCCAGCAGCACGAGACTAGCGGGGGGCAATGAGCAGTTCTTC. This codes for CASSTRLAGGNEQFF.